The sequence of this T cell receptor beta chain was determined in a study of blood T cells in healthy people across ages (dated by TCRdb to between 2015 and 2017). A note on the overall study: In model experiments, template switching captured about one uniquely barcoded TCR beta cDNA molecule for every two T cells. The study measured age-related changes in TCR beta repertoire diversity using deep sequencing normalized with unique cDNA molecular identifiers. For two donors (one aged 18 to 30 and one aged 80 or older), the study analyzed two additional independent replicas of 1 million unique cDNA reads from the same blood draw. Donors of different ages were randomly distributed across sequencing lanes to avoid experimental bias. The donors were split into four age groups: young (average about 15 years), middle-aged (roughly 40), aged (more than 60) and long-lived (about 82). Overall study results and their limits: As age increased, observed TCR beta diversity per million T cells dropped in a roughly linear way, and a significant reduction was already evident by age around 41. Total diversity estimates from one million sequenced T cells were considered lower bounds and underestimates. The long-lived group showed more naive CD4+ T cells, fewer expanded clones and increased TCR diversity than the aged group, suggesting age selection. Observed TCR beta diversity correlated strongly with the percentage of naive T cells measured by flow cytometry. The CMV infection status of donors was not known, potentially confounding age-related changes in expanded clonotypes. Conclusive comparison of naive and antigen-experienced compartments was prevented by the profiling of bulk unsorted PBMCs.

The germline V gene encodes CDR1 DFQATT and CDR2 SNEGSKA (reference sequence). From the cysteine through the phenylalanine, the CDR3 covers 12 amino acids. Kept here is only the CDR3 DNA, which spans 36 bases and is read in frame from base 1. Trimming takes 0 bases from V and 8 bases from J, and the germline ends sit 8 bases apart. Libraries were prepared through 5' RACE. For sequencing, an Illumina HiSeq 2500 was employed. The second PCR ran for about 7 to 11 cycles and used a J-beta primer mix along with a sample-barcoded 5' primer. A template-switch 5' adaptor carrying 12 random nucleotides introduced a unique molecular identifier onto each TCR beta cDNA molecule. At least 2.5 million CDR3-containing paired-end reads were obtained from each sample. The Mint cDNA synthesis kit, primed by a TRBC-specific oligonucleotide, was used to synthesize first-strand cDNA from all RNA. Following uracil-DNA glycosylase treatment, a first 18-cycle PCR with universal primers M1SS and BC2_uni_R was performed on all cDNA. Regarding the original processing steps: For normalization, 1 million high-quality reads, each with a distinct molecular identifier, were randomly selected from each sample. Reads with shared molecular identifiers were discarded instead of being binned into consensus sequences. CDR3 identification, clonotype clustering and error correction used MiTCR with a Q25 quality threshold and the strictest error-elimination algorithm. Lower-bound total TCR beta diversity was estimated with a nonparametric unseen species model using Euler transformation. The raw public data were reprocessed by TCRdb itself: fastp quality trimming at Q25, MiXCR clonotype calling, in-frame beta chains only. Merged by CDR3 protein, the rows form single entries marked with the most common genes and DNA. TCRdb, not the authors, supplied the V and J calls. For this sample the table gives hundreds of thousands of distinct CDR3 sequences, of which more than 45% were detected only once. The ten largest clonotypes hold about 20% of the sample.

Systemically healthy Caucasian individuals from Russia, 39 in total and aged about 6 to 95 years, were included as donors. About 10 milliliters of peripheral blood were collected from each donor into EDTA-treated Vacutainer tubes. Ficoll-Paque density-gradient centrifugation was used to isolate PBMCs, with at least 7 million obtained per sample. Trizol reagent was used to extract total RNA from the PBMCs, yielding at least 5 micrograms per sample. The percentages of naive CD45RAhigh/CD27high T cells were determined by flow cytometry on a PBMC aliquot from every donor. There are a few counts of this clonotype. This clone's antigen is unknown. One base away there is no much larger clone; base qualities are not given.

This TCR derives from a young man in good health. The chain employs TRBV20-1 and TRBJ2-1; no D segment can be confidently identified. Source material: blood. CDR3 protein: CSARDAFDEQFF. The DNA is TGCAGTGCTAGAGATGCGTTCGATGAGCAGTTCTTC.